This T cell receptor (beta chain) emerged from a study of metastatic and nonmetastatic thyroid tumors. Study as a whole: From malignant and benign thyroid patients, repertoires in blood and in tumor or nodule tissue were compared. Regarding the study as a whole: Significantly higher TCR beta diversity was reportedly seen in malignant thyroid tumors than benign nodules, in blood and tumor.

This CDR3 has 14 amino acids. CDR1 and CDR2 from the germline V gene are KGHDR and SFDVKD. V was trimmed by 7 bases and J by 5 bases, leaving 13 bases between them. Every patient underwent thyroid surgery untreated. At least ten counts were recorded for this clone. Its antigen is not identified. In the study's own analysis: CDR3 differences across clinicopathological groups were used to build a distant-metastasis classifier for papillary thyroid cancer. TCRdb re-called clones from the PCR reads using MiXCR. The V and J calls, along with clone size, are taken from TCRdb and not from the paper's own processing. The data hold about 40,000 clones, with about 16% observed a single time.

The sequenced sample consisted of blood. The gene calls are TRBV24-1 and TRBJ2-2; possibly TRBD2 for D (7 bases). The source is a female donor with papillary thyroid cancer or a benign thyroid nodule (not recorded which). Some clones in this sample may be carry-over from other donors' samples. The CDR3 coding sequence is TGTGCCACCAGAGGAGGGAGGGGGACCGGGGAGCTGTTTTTT. Protein sequence: CATRGGRGTGELFF.